A single T cell receptor beta chain is shown here with its context. No cognate antigen has been identified for it. Per-base qualities were not stored, and no clone one base away is much larger. Including cysteine and phenylalanine, the CDR3 has 13 amino acids. Kept here is only the CDR3 DNA, which spans 39 bases and is read in frame from base 1. CDR1 and CDR2, looked up from the germline V gene, are SGHTA and FQGTGA. V loses 5 bases of germline sequence and J loses 8 bases, and the interval between the two ends is 16 bases. The data originate from a study of identical twins (dated by TCRdb to 2016 to 2017). Study-wide context: TCR alpha and beta repertoires from monozygotic twins, unrelated adults of various ages and cord blood were deep-sequenced to test whether fetal clonotypes persist. To rule out contamination, replicate twin experiments were performed at different times with different library preparation protocols.

The library was obtained by 5' RACE. The sample was run on an Illumina HiSeq 2000. Template switching added a universal primer binding site, and the final cDNA carried a unique molecular identifier that allowed TCR cDNA molecules to be counted accurately. Specific primers in the conserved constant-segment region were used to synthesize first-strand cDNA for the TCR alpha and beta chains. Each cDNA library was double barcoded, with a SMART-Mk sample barcode plus Illumina barcodes, to control for contamination. TruSeq adapter sequences along with Illumina sample barcodes were introduced in two successive PCR steps. The Illumina HiSeq platform was used with custom primers to sequence TCR alpha and beta cDNA libraries. Under the source paper's analysis protocol: MiGEC was used to process raw reads and extract unique molecular identifiers, and MiXCR was used to find CDR3 positions. For each individual, recombination models were inferred using an EM algorithm with the repgenHMM and IGoR tools. The analysis of shared clonotypes was done with the tcR package in R, with sharing normalized by the product of cloneset sizes. To study raw recombination free of thymic and clonal selection effects, out-of-frame nonproductive sequences were analyzed. The raw public data were reprocessed by TCRdb itself: fastp quality trimming at Q25, MiXCR clonotype calling, in-frame beta chains only. Merged by CDR3 protein, the rows form single entries marked with the most common genes and DNA. None of the V and J calls come from the authors' own analysis; TCRdb made them. The sample records around 450,000 distinct CDR3 sequences, 12% to 15% of which are singletons. About 0.52% of the sample goes to the ten largest clones.

Every donor in the study was a healthy Caucasian. Three pairs of female monozygotic twins, all aged roughly 18 to 30 years, were included in the twin cohort. CD4+ and CD8+ T cell populations were isolated with positive isolation kits from Invitrogen. What the study reported, not specific to this receptor: Fewer insertions were carried by abundant cord blood beta clonotypes, a similar but weaker trend appeared in young adult naive repertoires, and no such trend appeared in memory repertoires. A weaker excess of twin sharing was found in beta out-of-frame sequences because the signal-to-noise ratio was lowered by fewer shared sequences. In monozygotic twins, recombination models systematically underestimated out-of-frame TCR alpha sharing, but the models matched the sharing seen between unrelated individuals. Compared with coincidental sharing between unrelated individuals, out-of-frame TCR alpha sequences shared between twins showed an excess of sequences with low generation probability. Zero-insertion analyses could be partly confounded by invariant T cells such as MAIT and iNKT, although diverse VJ usage argued against such confounding for most clonotypes. Because the same donors could not be followed over many years, conclusions were based on cross-sectional statistical analysis.

This sample was also put to use in a study of yellow fever vaccine responses in identical twins. As the second study states: According to the authors, the vaccine-induced T cell response in identical twins seemed to be partly convergent and partly specific to each individual. The study precisely tracked vaccine-responding T cell clones in identical twins.

Material: CD4+ T cells sorted from blood. This receptor was obtained from a young woman in good health. The chain joins TRBV7-3 to TRBJ2-7; tentative D gene TRBD2, with 6 bases matching. This receptor carries the CDR3 CASSPGLLTKQYF. The DNA is TGTGCCAGCAGCCCGGGACTGCTTACGAAGCAGTACTTC.